This T cell receptor beta chain is drawn from a study of blood T cell repertoires in COVID-19. On the study more broadly: Acute-phase and convalescent COVID-19 samples originated in the United States, Italy and Spain. The analysed material was cDNA or gDNA that came from T cells, B-cell-depleted T cells, or PBMCs.

How the authors handled the data: Using reference gene primer amplification, nucleated cell counts were estimated. Sequencing was performed with immunoSEQ multiplex PCR; in TCRdb, only in-frame clones are kept and a portion is missing. V and J calls plus clone size are reproduced from that table; the DNA served to infer D and trimming. The sample comprises about 210,000 clones, roughly 82% of which are singletons, and about 9.7% rests with the top ten. From germline, CDR1 is SEHNR and CDR2 FQNEAQ (reference sequence). This CDR3 has 12 amino acids. V lost 1 base and J 7 bases, leaving 8 bases between the germline ends.

The TCR was taken from a middle-aged man with active or convalescent COVID-19. What was sequenced was peripheral blood. The chain combines TRBV7-9 with TRBJ2-7; D is undetermined. CDR3 sequence: CASSLDYGEQYF. Here the CDR3 DNA reads TGTGCCAGCAGCTTAGACTACGGAGAGCAGTACTTC.